The rows below give T cell receptor beta chains drawn from one sample of a study of blood T cells in healthy people across ages. TCRdb analysed the 5' RACE reads with MiXCR anew, one entry per CDR3 protein. This table holds roughly 2 million distinct CDR3 sequences, around half found once. Sequenced: blood. Receptors were obtained from a woman aged 40 to 50 in good health. The CDR3 runs from the conserved cysteine through the conserved F or W. Each record gives: J gene, clone size, CDR3 length, D gene, V gene, CDR3 protein, CDR3 DNA. D genes are given only for firm matches. For some rows the clone size is stated as once, few or many, or as a class when expanded; others skip it.

j_call: TRBJ1-2; clone_size: -; cdr3_length: 13; d_call: -; v_call: TRBV29-1; cdr3_aa: CSVGLGQHYGYTF; cdr3_nt: TGCAGCGTTGGCCTTGGACAGCACTATGGCTACACCTTC
j_call: TRBJ1-2; clone_size: -; cdr3_length: 16; d_call: -; v_call: TRBV7-9; cdr3_aa: CASSLGQPNFYDGYTF; cdr3_nt: TGTGCCAGCAGCTTGGGTCAGCCTAATTTTTATGATGGCTACACCTTC
j_call: TRBJ2-1; clone_size: few; cdr3_length: 13; d_call: TRBD1; v_call: TRBV29-1; cdr3_aa: CSVMTGEYDEQFF; cdr3_nt: TGCAGCGTGATGACAGGGGAATACGATGAGCAGTTCTTC
j_call: TRBJ2-1; clone_size: few; cdr3_length: 15; d_call: TRBD1; v_call: TRBV6-6; cdr3_aa: CASSASGTGAYSPFF; cdr3_nt: TGTGCCAGCAGTGCCTCCGGGACAGGGGCCTATAGTCCGTTCTTC
j_call: TRBJ2-4; clone_size: -; cdr3_length: 15; d_call: -; v_call: TRBV20-1; cdr3_aa: CSARRRGIAKNIQYF; cdr3_nt: TGCAGTGCTAGACGCAGGGGTATAGCCAAAAACATTCAGTACTTC
j_call: TRBJ2-3; clone_size: -; cdr3_length: 17; d_call: -; v_call: TRBV5-1; cdr3_aa: CASSGIKQGFSTDTQYF; cdr3_nt: TGCGCCAGCAGCGGAATAAAACAGGGCTTTAGCACAGATACGCAGTATTTT
j_call: TRBJ2-6; clone_size: -; cdr3_length: 19; d_call: -; v_call: TRBV11-2; cdr3_aa: CASSSTFPLTGSGANVLTF; cdr3_nt: TGTGCCAGCAGCTCAACCTTCCCCCTGACGGGCTCTGGGGCCAACGTCCTGACTTTC
j_call: TRBJ2-5; clone_size: few; cdr3_length: 16; d_call: -; v_call: TRBV7-9; cdr3_aa: CASSDPSGYEEGGQYF; cdr3_nt: TGTGCCAGCAGCGATCCTTCGGGGTACGAGGAGGGGGGGCAGTACTTC
j_call: TRBJ2-7; clone_size: -; cdr3_length: 12; d_call: -; v_call: TRBV10-3; cdr3_aa: CASESVGYEQYF; cdr3_nt: TGTGCCAGCGAGTCCGTCGGGTATGAGCAGTACTTC
j_call: TRBJ2-5; clone_size: few; cdr3_length: 13; d_call: -; v_call: TRBV7-2; cdr3_aa: CASSPKGRETQYF; cdr3_nt: TGTGCCAGCAGCCCAAAAGGGCGGGAGACCCAGTACTTC
j_call: TRBJ2-5; clone_size: -; cdr3_length: 13; d_call: TRBD1; v_call: TRBV27; cdr3_aa: CASRSGQQEAQYF; cdr3_nt: TGTGCCAGCAGATCGGGACAGCAAGAGGCCCAGTACTTC
j_call: TRBJ1-2; clone_size: few; cdr3_length: 14; d_call: -; v_call: TRBV7-8; cdr3_aa: CASSLGSGSHGYTF; cdr3_nt: TGTGCCAGCAGCTTAGGATCAGGGTCGCATGGCTACACCTTC
j_call: TRBJ2-3; clone_size: -; cdr3_length: 14; d_call: TRBD2; v_call: TRBV27; cdr3_aa: CASTVWGGLDTQYF; cdr3_nt: TGTGCCAGCACGGTCTGGGGGGGATTAGATACGCAGTATTTT
j_call: TRBJ2-5; clone_size: -; cdr3_length: 15; d_call: TRBD2; v_call: TRBV27; cdr3_aa: CASTYTSGGLETQYF; cdr3_nt: TGTGCCAGCACCTATACCAGCGGGGGTTTGGAGACCCAGTACTTC
j_call: TRBJ2-1; clone_size: few; cdr3_length: 11; d_call: -; v_call: TRBV10-3; cdr3_aa: CAISDGGEQFF; cdr3_nt: TGTGCCATCAGTGATGGAGGTGAGCAGTTCTTC
j_call: TRBJ2-7; clone_size: -; cdr3_length: 12; d_call: -; v_call: TRBV7-9; cdr3_aa: CASSSAPHEQYF; cdr3_nt: TGTGCCAGCAGCTCGGCCCCCCACGAGCAGTACTTC
j_call: TRBJ2-1; clone_size: -; cdr3_length: 14; d_call: -; v_call: TRBV6-2/TRBV6-3; cdr3_aa: CASSYAQEGREQFF; cdr3_nt: TGTGCCAGCAGTTACGCCCAGGAGGGGCGTGAGCAGTTCTTC